Listed below are T cell receptor beta chains from one sample, sequenced in a study of T cells expressing NK-cell markers. TCRdb re-called the 5' RACE reads and gives one entry per CDR3 protein, without DNA. The listing contains fewer than 550,000 distinct CDR3 sequences. Material for sequencing was blood T cells: a sorted CD56 or NKG2C T cell subset, CD4+ or CD8+ T cells, or bulk PBMC T cells (not recorded which). These receptors came from a woman aged 50 to 60 in good health. Each CDR3 is given with its conserved first and last residue. Fields, in order: V gene, J gene, CDR3 protein.

v_gene: TRBV10-3
j_gene: TRBJ2-1
CDR3aa: CAIREGRTDSYNEQFF

v_gene: TRBV12-3/TRBV12-4
j_gene: TRBJ2-4
CDR3aa: CASSLIQGGNIQYF

v_gene: TRBV11-2
j_gene: TRBJ2-1
CDR3aa: CASSSRMRAGPEQFF

v_gene: TRBV5-1
j_gene: TRBJ1-1
CDR3aa: CASSPNSMNTEAFF

v_gene: TRBV10-3
j_gene: TRBJ2-6
CDR3aa: CAILGSRDGASPSGANVLTF

v_gene: TRBV24-1
j_gene: TRBJ2-5
CDR3aa: CATLPAQETQYF

v_gene: TRBV30
j_gene: TRBJ2-3
CDR3aa: CAWSGTEDTQYF

v_gene: TRBV2
j_gene: TRBJ2-1
CDR3aa: CASKAQTYNEQFF

v_gene: TRBV30
j_gene: TRBJ2-3
CDR3aa: CAWNPLAGDTQYF

v_gene: TRBV24-1
j_gene: TRBJ2-7
CDR3aa: CATTRIPTLEQYF

v_gene: TRBV4-1
j_gene: TRBJ2-5
CDR3aa: CASSPTAGVVETQYF

v_gene: TRBV4-1
j_gene: TRBJ2-7
CDR3aa: CASRPRTGTEQYF

v_gene: TRBV5-5
j_gene: TRBJ1-5
CDR3aa: CASSLSADQPQHF

v_gene: TRBV10-3
j_gene: TRBJ1-2
CDR3aa: CAISPRQGDGYTF

v_gene: TRBV5-1
j_gene: TRBJ2-1
CDR3aa: CASSLEAGVYNEQFF

v_gene: TRBV5-1
j_gene: TRBJ2-5
CDR3aa: CASSFSPAWGGETQYF

v_gene: TRBV7-9
j_gene: TRBJ2-5
CDR3aa: CASSLAPRQGQETQYF

v_gene: TRBV27
j_gene: TRBJ2-1
CDR3aa: CASSLLPMAFYNEQFF

v_gene: TRBV25-1
j_gene: TRBJ2-3
CDR3aa: CASSVSGSGTDTQYF

v_gene: TRBV12-5
j_gene: TRBJ2-3
CDR3aa: CASGLVVREVTDTQYF

v_gene: TRBV9
j_gene: TRBJ2-1
CDR3aa: CASSVVWGSSDNEQFF

v_gene: TRBV4-1
j_gene: TRBJ1-3
CDR3aa: CASSQIRSGSTIYF

v_gene: TRBV9
j_gene: TRBJ2-2
CDR3aa: CASSVDTSHGELFF

v_gene: TRBV7-2
j_gene: TRBJ1-5
CDR3aa: CASSLEPLEPQHF

v_gene: TRBV12-3/TRBV12-4
j_gene: TRBJ2-3
CDR3aa: CASSYRGSAFGTDTQYF

v_gene: TRBV20-1
j_gene: TRBJ1-5
CDR3aa: CSARSRGLNQPQHF

v_gene: TRBV5-1
j_gene: TRBJ2-5
CDR3aa: CASSFESGPQETQYF

v_gene: TRBV6-5
j_gene: TRBJ2-7
CDR3aa: CASSYDVGLGLDEQYF

v_gene: TRBV12-3/TRBV12-4
j_gene: TRBJ1-4
CDR3aa: CASRPTGGLGEKLFF

v_gene: TRBV5-1
j_gene: TRBJ2-3
CDR3aa: CASSLGLRSGTDTQYF

v_gene: TRBV7-3
j_gene: TRBJ2-2
CDR3aa: CASSRLAGGSTGELFF

v_gene: TRBV12-5
j_gene: TRBJ2-1
CDR3aa: CASGSPTGLAGDEQFF

v_gene: TRBV15
j_gene: TRBJ2-1
CDR3aa: CATSPDGGEQFF

v_gene: TRBV20-1
j_gene: TRBJ1-1
CDR3aa: CSAKGDRVRVDTEAFF